This T cell receptor beta chain was sequenced in a study of T cells in Graves' hyperthyroidism and ophthalmopathy. Whole-study results and caveats: A median approximately 6.5 months before onset, the model predicted ophthalmopathy. Through a model of 13 V-J features, ophthalmopathy was separated from stable hyperthyroidism. Clonotypes that were expanded in thyroid above 0.001 mostly appeared in blood too.

There were TCR beta CDR3 regions amplified from RNA transcripts. First-round RT-PCR of the TCR CDR3 relied on the HTBI primer set. TCRdb ran MiXCR on the multiplex PCR reads and lists one entry per CDR3 protein. Of 280,000 or so distinct CDR3 sequences in the sample, 12% to 15% were seen once. Turning to this clonotype: Its cognate antigen is unknown.

The sequencing input was blood. The TCR comes from a woman aged 45-59 years with Graves' hyperthyroidism that later progressed to Graves' ophthalmopathy.

In DNA form, the CDR3 reads TGCGCCAGCAGCCCAGGGCCCAGGGGGCCAGGCGGGGAGCTGTTTTTT. Protein sequence: CASSPGPRGPGGELFF. This chain joins TRBV5-1 and TRBJ2-2, with TRBD1 matching over 8 bases. Unmatched junction bases numbered 12, after V lost 4 bases and J lost 7 bases. CDR3 length: 16 residues. Germline assignment: CDR1 SGHRS and CDR2 YFSETQ. The full variable domain, completed using reference TRBV5-1 and TRBJ2-2, is KAGVTQTPRYLIKTRGQQVTLSCSPISGHRSVSWYQQTPGQGLQFLFEYFSETQRNKGNFPGRFSGRQFSNSRSEMNVSTLELGDSALYLCASSPGPRGPGGELFFGEGSRLTVL.